A single sample is the source of the 24 T cell receptor beta chains below, sequenced in a study of CD8+ T cells in alopecia areata. Treatment reported: oral pan-JAK inhibitor, 5-10 mg twice daily. Following RNA extraction, reverse transcription yielded cDNA that acted as the sequencing template. The table came from immunoSEQ multiplex PCR; TCRdb's copy has only in-frame clones and leaves some out. Here the sample spans 150,000 or so clones, around 58% being singletons. The sequenced sample was CD4+ T cells sorted from blood, obtained between weeks 55 and 65, from a patient treated with tofacitinib. These TCRs come from a human donor with alopecia areata.

The rearrangement uses TRBV28 and TRBJ2-7, with D hard to call. Trimming left V 5 bases short and J 2 bases short, with 16 bases between. The CDR3 consists of 15 residues. Germline CDR1 reads MDHEN; CDR2 reads SYDVKM. The CDR3 region is CASSTPIDATYEQYF. The CDR3 region has the DNA TGTGCCAGCAGTACACCCATCGACGCGACCTACGAGCAGTACTTC.

This rearrangement joins TRBV29-1 to TRBJ1-2; D unresolved. Germline CDR1 and CDR2: SQVTM and ANQGSEA. This CDR3 comprises 13 residues. V was clipped by 5 bases and J by 2 bases, with 12 bases between them. The CDR3 DNA follows: TGCAGCGTTCGAGAGGATTCCAACTATGGCTACACCTTC. This gives the protein CSVREDSNYGYTF.

This clone was counted only a few times. The CDR3 DNA is TGCAGCGTGGCCCTAGCGGGGGGGCCCTACGAGCAGTACTTC. It yields the protein CSVALAGGPYEQYF. The chain recombines TRBV29-1 with TRBJ2-7; TRBD2 matches at 12 bases. V lost 6 bases and J lost 2; bases outside the gene matches: 5. There are 14 residues in the CDR3. Germline lookup yields CDR1 SQVTM and CDR2 ANQGSEA.

This clone showed up just a few times. V is TRBV23-1 and J is TRBJ1-2, with D tentatively TRBD1 (5 bases). TRBV23-1 is assigned to the ORF class and has an uncertain function. The CDR3 is 14 amino acids. V was pared by 3 bases and J by 6 bases, with 14 bases between. CDR3 sequence reads: CASSHPPPGHGYTF. The CDR3 bases are TGCGCCAGCAGTCATCCCCCTCCAGGGCATGGCTACACCTTC.

The chain links TRBV27 to TRBJ1-1; maybe TRBD1 (5 bases). Trimming took 3 bases from V and 3 from J, leaving 8 bases between them. CDR1 is MNHEY and CDR2 is SMNVEV in the germline V gene (reference sequence). This CDR3 contains 13 residues. The CDR3 DNA reads TGTGCCAGCAGTTTGACAGTCGACACTGAAGCTTTCTTT. The encoded protein is CASSLTVDTEAFF.

This CDR3 reads CSVVGARDGYTF. The CDR3 bases are TGCAGCGTTGTGGGGGCGCGGGATGGCTACACCTTC. The chain carries TRBV29-1 and TRBJ1-2, with TRBD1 as a possible D gene (6 bases). The length of the CDR3 is 12 residues. Trimming left V 4 bases short and J 6 bases short, with 12 bases between. Looked up from germline, CDR1 is SQVTM and CDR2 is ANQGSEA.

This clone was picked up a small number of times. CDR3 in DNA: TGTGCCAGCAGCCAAGTTAGCGGGGGGGCATTAGAGACCCAGTACTTC. Translating gives CASSQVSGGALETQYF. The genes are TRBV4-2 and TRBJ2-5; 11 nucleotides match TRBD2. V lost 1 base and J lost 4; bases outside the gene matches: 5. Germline CDR1 is LGHNA and CDR2 is YNFKEQ. This CDR3 region has 16 residues.

This clone was counted a few times. The chain carries TRBV29-1 and TRBJ1-5; maybe TRBD1 (6 bases). This CDR3 spans 14 amino acids. V was clipped by 7 bases and J by 5 bases, with 18 bases between them. The germline V gene has CDR1 SQVTM and CDR2 ANQGSEA. The CDR3 region is CSAALGGRDQPQHF. CDR3 nucleotides: TGCAGCGCAGCTTTAGGGGGAAGGGATCAGCCCCAGCATTTT.

The chain carries TRBV5-1 and TRBJ1-6; D not certain. The V gene's germline CDR1 is SGHRS and CDR2 YFSETQ. CDR3 size: 14 residues. Trimming pared 0 bases from V and 2 bases from J, leaving 3 bases between. DNA of the CDR3: TGCGCCAGCAGCTTGGGAACCTATAATTCACCCCTCCACTTT. It specifies CASSLGTYNSPLHF. The complete variable domain, with remaining parts taken from reference TRBV5-1 and TRBJ1-6, reads KAGVTQTPRYLIKTRGQQVTLSCSPISGHRSVSWYQQTPGQGLQFLFEYFSETQRNKGNFPGRFSGRQFSNSRSEMNVSTLELGDSALYLCASSLGTYNSPLHFGNGTRLTVT.

The chain combines TRBV7-9 with TRBJ2-5; perhaps TRBD2 as D (6 bases). This CDR3 is built from 13 residues. V lost 5 bases to trimming and J lost 4 bases, with 11 bases between them. Germline V gene data show CDR1 as SEHNR and CDR2 as FQNEAQ (reference sequence). CDR3 region: CASSIRDLETQYF. For the CDR3, the DNA is TGTGCCAGCAGCATCCGGGACTTAGAGACCCAGTACTTC.

This chain's CDR3 is CASLLDTRGVCFF. In DNA form, the CDR3 reads TGTGCCAGCCTCCTAGACACCCGCGGTGTCTGTTTCTTT. The gene calls are TRBV2 and TRBJ1-1; D is undetermined. CDR1 is SNHLY, CDR2 FYNNEI, per germline. The CDR3 length is 13 residues. The ends were cut back, 8 bases at V and 13 bases at J, with 23 bases in the middle.

V and J are TRBV19 and TRBJ1-1; 7 nucleotides line up with TRBD1. CDR1 is LNHDA, CDR2 SQIVND, per germline (reference sequence). The CDR3 runs 14 residues. V lost 4 bases to trimming and J lost 3 bases; unmatched junction nucleotides: 5. DNA for the CDR3: TGTGCCAGTAGTACCCAGGGGGGGTACACTGAAGCTTTCTTT. It translates to CASSTQGGYTEAFF.

This clone was observed a few times. The rearrangement links TRBV7-9 to TRBJ1-6, with TRBD1 matching over 10 bases. The CDR3 loop spans 17 amino acids. Unmatched junction bases numbered 12, after V lost 4 bases and J lost 9 bases. Germline V gene data show CDR1 as SEHNR and CDR2 as FQNEAQ (reference sequence). The CDR3 DNA is TGTGCCAGCAGCTCCGGGACAGGGGTTGGGGGTGTTTCACCCCTCCACTTT. Residues: CASSSGTGVGGVSPLHF.

The V and J genes are TRBV6-6 and TRBJ1-5, with D perhaps TRBD1 (6 bases). Germline V CDR1 and CDR2: MNHNY, SVGAGI (reference sequence). The CDR3 totals 14 residues. V was shortened by 5 bases and J by 0 bases, with 8 bases between the two germline ends. The CDR3 region is CASSGTHSNQPQHF. CDR3 in DNA: TGTGCCAGCAGTGGGACACATAGCAATCAGCCCCAGCATTTT.

J is TRBJ1-2 and V is TRBV7-8, with D hard to call. This CDR3 has 14 amino acids. Germline CDR1 and CDR2: SGHVS and FQNEAQ. V was cut by 4 bases and J by 3 bases, with 12 bases left in between. The CDR3 spells CASSYRVDDYGYTF. In nucleotides, the CDR3 is TGTGCCAGCAGCTACCGGGTGGACGACTATGGCTACACCTTC.

V gene TRBV11-2 combines with J gene TRBJ2-1; 8 nucleotides agree with TRBD2. The CDR3 runs 14 residues. CDR1 and CDR2 from the germline V gene are SGHAT and FQNNGV. The trim removed 5 bases at V and 7 bases at J, leaving 7 bases unmatched. This chain's CDR3 is CASSRGGPRNEQFF. The CDR3 bases are TGTGCCAGCAGCCGCGGGGGGCCTAGAAATGAGCAGTTCTTC.

The chain recombines TRBV2 with TRBJ2-1; 12 positions match TRBD2. The CDR3 totals 14 residues. Germline V CDR1 and CDR2: SNHLY, FYNNEI. The J segment lost 7 bases and the V segment lost 7 bases, leaving 5 bases of the junction unmatched. The CDR3 DNA follows: TGTGCCAGCAAGGCTAGCGGGGGGGCTAATGAGCAGTTCTTC. This gives the protein CASKASGGANEQFF. The whole variable domain, filled in from reference TRBV2 and TRBJ2-1, reads EPEVTQTPSHQVTQMGQEVILRCVPISNHLYFYWYRQILGQKVEFLVSFYNNEISEKSEIFDDQFSVERPDGSNFTLKIRSTKLEDSAMYFCASKASGGANEQFFGPGTRLTVL.

This clone was found once. The genes are TRBV29-1 and TRBJ2-5; a weak D match, TRBD1 (5 bases). The DNA end lines up better with TRBJ2-7; the J call may be wrong. This CDR3 is built from 15 residues. CDR1 is SQVTM and CDR2 is ANQGSEA in the germline V gene. The CDR3 region is CSVDLPDRNSYEQYF. The CDR3 DNA sequence: TGCAGCGTTGATTTGCCCGACAGAAATTCCTACGAGCAGTACTTC.

The table lists this clone with a few counts. CDR3 DNA sequence: TGTGCCATCAAGGACAGACTGTCCTACGAGCAGTACTTC. It yields the protein CAIKDRLSYEQYF. The V call is TRBV10-3, the J call TRBJ2-7; TRBD1 might be the D (6 bases). Between the trimmed V and J ends, which lost 7 bases and 1 base, there was a span of 11 bases. The germline V gene encodes CDR1 ENHRY and CDR2 SYGVKD. The CDR3 covers 13 residues.

This chain links TRBV29-1 with TRBJ2-1, with D perhaps TRBD1 or TRBD2 (6 bases each). CDR3 length equals 12 residues. Looked up from germline, CDR1 is SQVTM and CDR2 is ANQGSEA. Trimming stripped 7 bases from V and 6 bases from J, with 13 bases between. The CDR3: CSGRGRRNEQFF. The CDR3 coding sequence is TGCAGCGGGAGGGGGAGGCGCAATGAGCAGTTCTTC.

This chain connects TRBV29-1 to TRBJ2-7; TRBD1 matches 7 bases. Germline CDR1 SQVTM, CDR2 ANQGSEA. CDR3 length equals 12 residues. The V segment lost 8 bases and the J segment 2 bases; nucleotides outside the gene matches: 6. The CDR3: CSTRDSPYEQYF. CDR3 DNA: TGCAGCACCCGGGACAGTCCCTACGAGCAGTACTTC.

The CDR3 region is CASSRTATYEQYF. CDR3 sequence (DNA): TGTGCCAGCAGTAGGACAGCTACCTACGAGCAGTACTTC. The gene calls are TRBV2 and TRBJ2-7; perhaps TRBD1 as D (6 bases). Trimming took 5 bases from V and 2 from J, leaving 10 bases between them. This CDR3 is 13 amino acids long. Germline V CDR1 and CDR2: SNHLY, FYNNEI.

The rearrangement joins TRBV27 to TRBJ1-2; D unresolved. Germline CDR1 reads MNHEY; CDR2 reads SMNVEV (reference sequence). The CDR3 is 14 amino acids. Trimming removed 2 bases at V and 5 bases at J, with 12 bases between. CDR3 sequence reads: CASSLGRHSYGYTF. The DNA of the CDR3 is TGTGCCAGCAGTTTAGGGAGACATTCGTATGGCTACACCTTC.

This clone was found a few times. This sample includes further DNA sequences coding for the same CDR3. The chain combines TRBV6-5 with TRBJ1-5; 7 bases agree with TRBD1. CDR1 is MNHEY and CDR2 is SVGAGI in the germline V gene. The CDR3 has 12 amino acids. Trimming took 5 bases from V and 5 from J; bases not matched to a gene: 0. The CDR3 reads CASSDRDQPQHF. DNA for the CDR3: TGTGCCAGCAGTGACAGGGATCAGCCCCAGCATTTT.